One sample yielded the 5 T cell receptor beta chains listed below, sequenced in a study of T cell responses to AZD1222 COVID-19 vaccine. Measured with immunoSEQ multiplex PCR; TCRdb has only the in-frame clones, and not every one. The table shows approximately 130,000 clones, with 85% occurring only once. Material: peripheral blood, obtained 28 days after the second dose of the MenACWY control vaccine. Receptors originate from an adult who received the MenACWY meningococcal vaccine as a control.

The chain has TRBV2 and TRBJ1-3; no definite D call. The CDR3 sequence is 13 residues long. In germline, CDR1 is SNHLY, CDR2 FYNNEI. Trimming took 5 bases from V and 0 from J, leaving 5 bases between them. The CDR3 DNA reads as TGTGCCAGCAGTTTCGGCTCTGGAAACACCATATATTTT. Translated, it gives CASSFGSGNTIYF.

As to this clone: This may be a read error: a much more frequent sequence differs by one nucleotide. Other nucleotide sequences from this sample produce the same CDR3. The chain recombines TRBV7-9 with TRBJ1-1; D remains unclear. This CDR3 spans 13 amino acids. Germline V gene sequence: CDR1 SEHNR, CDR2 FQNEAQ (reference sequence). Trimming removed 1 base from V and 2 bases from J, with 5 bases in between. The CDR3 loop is CASSLDPNTEAFF. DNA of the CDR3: TGTGCCAGCAGCTTAGACCCAAACACTGAAGCTTTCTTT.

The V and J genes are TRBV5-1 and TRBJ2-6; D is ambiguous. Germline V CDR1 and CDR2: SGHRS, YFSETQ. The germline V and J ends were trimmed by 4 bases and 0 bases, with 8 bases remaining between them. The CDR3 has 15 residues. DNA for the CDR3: TGCGCCAGCAGCCCAACCATCTCTGGGGCCAACGTCCTGACTTTC. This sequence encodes CASSPTISGANVLTF.

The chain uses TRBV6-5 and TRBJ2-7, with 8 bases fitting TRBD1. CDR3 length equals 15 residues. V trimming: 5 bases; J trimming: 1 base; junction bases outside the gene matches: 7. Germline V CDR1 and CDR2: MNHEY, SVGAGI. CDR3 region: CASSPGQGKSYEQYV. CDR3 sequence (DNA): TGTGCCAGCAGTCCCGGACAGGGCAAATCCTACGAGCAGTACGTC.

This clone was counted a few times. CDR3 in amino acids: CASSGQGTHTIYF. The CDR3 nucleotides are TGTGCCAGCAGCGGACAGGGGACGCACACCATATATTTT. V is TRBV28 and J is TRBJ1-3; 9 bases are a match to TRBD1. This CDR3 has 13 amino acids. The trim removed 6 bases at V and 8 bases at J, leaving 5 bases unmatched. Germline V gene sequence: CDR1 MDHEN, CDR2 SYDVKM. Full variable domain (rest looked up from reference TRBV28 and TRBJ1-3): DVKVTQSSRYLVKRTGEKVFLECVQDMDHENMFWYRQDPGLGLRLIYFSYDVKMKEKGDIPEGYSVSREKKERFSLILESASTNQTSMYLCASSGQGTHTIYFGEGSWLTVV.